One T cell receptor (beta chain) is described in this entry. Antigen unknown. It was on ten immunoSEQ deep assay plates that unsorted PBMC DNA was sequenced. Only in-frame clones appear in the TCRdb table, and some are missing; sequencing was by immunoSEQ multiplex PCR. The sample contains 450,000 or so clones, 70% to 80% of which appear only once. Donors, without exception, were Caucasian adults residing in Nashville, Tennessee. V lost 5 bases, J lost 5 bases, and 7 bases lay in between. The CDR3 has 12 residues. CDR1 and CDR2 (germline): LGHNT, FRNRAP. This sample was included in a study of shared clonotypes between healthy human individuals. Across the whole study: The people who gave samples were a couple of women and a few men aged 18 to 49. Notes on the study in general: Researchers sampled blood only, noting tissue repertoires likely differ.

The sample comprised PBMCs. J is TRBJ2-1 and V is TRBV12-5; D may be TRBD2 (6 bases). The origin of this receptor is a woman between 35 and 50 years old in good health. Some clones in this sample may be carry-over from other donors' samples. The CDR3 is CASGGGNNEQFF. Written as DNA, the CDR3 is TGTGCTAGTGGTGGGGGGAACAATGAGCAGTTCTTC.